This is a list of T cell receptor beta chains from one sample in a study of shared clonotypes between healthy human individuals. Produced via immunoSEQ multiplex PCR; TCRdb's table is partial and in-frame only. The repertoire holds approximately 1,500,000 clones, with more than 95% as singletons. Specimen: naive CD4+ T cells sorted from blood. The origin of the receptors is a man under 40 in good health. Both conserved end residues are trimmed from each CDR3. The order of the fields is V gene, clone size, CDR3 protein. Size tells how often a clone was seen (once, few, many) or the class of an expanded clone, and some rows leave it out.

TRBV4-3	.	ASSQDSLYNEQF
TRBV27	.	ASDRGYEQY
TRBV4-1	.	ASSQVGGAVYYEQY
TRBV9	.	ASSIQGLALYNEQF
TRBV9	.	ASSPRGVLAAPDSYNEQF
TRBV11-3	.	ASSNRDRYNEQF
TRBV11-2	.	ASSPGTGVRNQPQH
TRBV5-1	.	ASSLESGRLF
TRBV18	.	ASSQRQGASYEQY
TRBV27	few	ASSFRTGELF
TRBV7-9	.	ASSHSDEQF
TRBV11-2	.	ASSLGLAASTDTQY
TRBV10-3	once	AISVKGAGNTEAF
TRBV23-1	.	ASSQSALLGLLF
TRBV10-3	.	AISEARDRGSEQF
TRBV7-7	.	ASSLEEGPYNEQF
TRBV28	.	ASSLEATGGINHGYT